This entry lists 14 T cell receptor beta chains sequenced from one sample in a study of blood T cells in healthy people across ages. A second PCR, run for roughly 6 to 11 cycles, used a sample-barcoded 5' primer plus a J-beta primer mix. Via MiXCR, TCRdb re-called the 5' RACE reads, giving one row per CDR3 protein. The sample shows fewer than 750,000 distinct CDR3 sequences, less than 60% of them seen only once. Sequencing was done on a sample of blood. The receptors derive from an elderly man in good health.

This clonotype was counted a few times. The chain combines TRBV11-1 with TRBJ2-1, with D possibly TRBD2 on 6 matching bases. V gave up 1 base and J gave up 5 bases, with 12 bases separating them. Germline CDR1 SGHAT, CDR2 FQDESV (reference sequence). The CDR3 contains 15 residues. The CDR3 nucleotides are TGTGCCAGCAGCTTAGGGCTAGCGACCCACAATGAGCAGTTCTTC. Its translation is CASSLGLATHNEQFF.

V and J are TRBV29-1 and TRBJ2-6; no definite D call. Germline CDR1 is SQVTM and CDR2 is ANQGSEA. With 7 bases removed from V and 4 bases from J, the gap between germline ends came to 8 bases. The CDR3 has 12 residues. The CDR3 sequence is CSALGGANVLTF. CDR3 in DNA: TGCAGCGCCCTTGGGGGGGCCAACGTCCTGACTTTC.

The V gene is TRBV3-1, the J gene TRBJ2-7; D gene unclear. CDR3 length equals 14 residues. The V end was cut by 8 bases, the J end by 4 bases, with 18 bases between. Germline V gene lookup returns CDR1 LGHDT and CDR2 YNNKEL (reference sequence). CDR3 DNA sequence: TGTGCCAGCGGTCGAGTCCCGGGCGGATACGAGCAGTACTTC. This codes for CASGRVPGGYEQYF.

The chain joins TRBV7-2 to TRBJ1-6; TRBD1 agrees at 7 bases. Trimming at V came to 3 bases and at J to 8 bases, leaving 7 bases not matched to a gene. CDR1 SGHTA and CDR2 FQGNSA come from the germline V gene. CDR3 length equals 15 residues. The CDR3 here is CASSLTGPPYSPLHF. DNA for the CDR3: TGTGCCAGCAGCTTGACAGGGCCTCCTTATTCACCCCTCCACTTT. Supplemented by reference TRBV7-2 and TRBJ1-6, the full variable domain reads GAGVSQSPSNKVTEKGKDVELRCDPISGHTALYWYRQSLGQGLEFLIYFQGNSAPDKSGLPSDRFSAERTGGSVSTLTIQRTQQEDSAVYLCASSLTGPPYSPLHFGNGTRLTVT.

This clonotype was recorded a few times. This chain joins TRBV7-3 and TRBJ2-1; the match to TRBD1 covers 7 bases. The CDR3 extends over 15 amino acids. The germline gives CDR1 SGHTA, CDR2 FQGTGA. Trimming cost V 2 bases and J 4 bases; bases outside gene matches: 5. In DNA, the CDR3 is TGTGCCAGCAGCTTAGATGGGACAGTTTACAATGAGCAGTTCTTC. This gives the protein CASSLDGTVYNEQFF.

V is TRBV4-1 and J is TRBJ2-5, with a weak D call TRBD2 (6 bases). Germline V CDR1 and CDR2: MGHRA, YSYEKL. The CDR3 contains 15 residues. V lost 6 bases to trimming and J lost 5 bases, with 19 bases between them. As DNA, the CDR3 is TGCGCCAGCAGGGGGGTGCGGGGCGTGATGGAGACCCAGTACTTC. Translation gives CASRGVRGVMETQYF.

The CDR3 sequence is CASSLVRRENSPLHF. The CDR3 nucleotides read TGCGCCAGCAGCTTGGTGCGCAGGGAAAACTCACCCCTCCACTTT. The J gene is TRBJ1-6, the V gene TRBV5-1; TRBD1 might be the D (5 bases). V lost 0 bases to trimming and J lost 10 bases, with 14 bases between them. The V gene's germline CDR1 is SGHRS and CDR2 YFSETQ. The CDR3 contains 15 residues.

V is TRBV12-3 or TRBV12-4 and J is TRBJ1-1, with D perhaps matching TRBD1 (5 bases). The CDR3 has 16 residues. The V gene lost 3 bases and the J gene lost 3 bases, with 17 bases spanning the gap. The CDR3 DNA sequence: TGTGCCAGCAGTTTCCCCGGGGCGTCTGGCGACACTGAAGCTTTCTTT. Amino acid sequence: CASSFPGASGDTEAFF.

This chain connects TRBV4-3 to TRBJ1-1; 10 nucleotides align to TRBD1. Losses at the gene ends were 2 bases for V and 3 bases for J; bases not matched to a gene: 3. The CDR3 contains 15 residues. Germline values: CDR1 LGHNA, CDR2 YSLEER. The CDR3 nucleotides read TGCGCCAGCAGCCAACTCGGGACAGGGGACACTGAAGCTTTCTTT. Its translation: CASSQLGTGDTEAFF.

This clonotype was observed many times. The chain employs TRBV6-6 and TRBJ1-2, with no clear D. This CDR3 region has 14 residues. The germline V and J ends were trimmed by 4 bases and 3 bases, with 12 bases remaining between them. Germline CDR1 MNHNY, CDR2 SVGAGI (reference sequence). The CDR3, as DNA: TGTGCCAGCAGTTCGACTGGTGGGGACTATGGCTACACCTTC. It is translated as CASSSTGGDYGYTF.

In its sample, this clonotype was seen a few times. The chain links TRBV7-2 to TRBJ2-7, with 10 bases that match TRBD2. CDR3 length equals 13 residues. Germline CDR1 is SGHTA and CDR2 is FQGNSA. V lost 3 bases and J lost 6; bases outside the gene matches: 2. CDR3 protein: CASSFRLAGEQYF. The DNA of the CDR3 is TGTGCCAGCAGCTTCCGACTAGCGGGCGAGCAGTACTTC.

The genes are TRBV29-1 and TRBJ1-1; no clear D. V shed 3 bases and J shed 11 bases, with 22 bases lying between them. This CDR3 contains 14 residues. Germline CDR1 reads SQVTM; CDR2 reads ANQGSEA. CDR3 residues: CSVEATPGPSSAFF. The CDR3 DNA reads TGCAGCGTTGAGGCCACTCCTGGACCGAGTAGTGCTTTCTTT.

The chain couples TRBV29-1 to TRBJ2-3; TRBD2 agrees at 8 bases. The germline V gene has CDR1 SQVTM and CDR2 ANQGSEA. The junction had 7 bases not matched to a gene; V was cut back by 5 bases and J by 0 bases. The CDR3 loop spans 15 amino acids. CDR3 nucleotide sequence: TGCAGCGTTTCCCGGGGGGGGACTAGCACAGATACGCAGTATTTT. Translation gives CSVSRGGTSTDTQYF.

In its sample, this clonotype was seen a few times. V gene TRBV20-1 combines with J gene TRBJ2-1; D may be TRBD2 (6 bases). The CDR3 contains 14 residues. CDR1 and CDR2 from the germline V gene are DFQATT and SNEGSKA (reference sequence). The V gene lost 3 bases and the J gene lost 6 bases, with 15 bases spanning the gap. The CDR3 DNA sequence: TGCAGTGCTAGGGGACTCCGGAGGACCAATGAGCAGTTCTTC. It is translated as CSARGLRRTNEQFF.